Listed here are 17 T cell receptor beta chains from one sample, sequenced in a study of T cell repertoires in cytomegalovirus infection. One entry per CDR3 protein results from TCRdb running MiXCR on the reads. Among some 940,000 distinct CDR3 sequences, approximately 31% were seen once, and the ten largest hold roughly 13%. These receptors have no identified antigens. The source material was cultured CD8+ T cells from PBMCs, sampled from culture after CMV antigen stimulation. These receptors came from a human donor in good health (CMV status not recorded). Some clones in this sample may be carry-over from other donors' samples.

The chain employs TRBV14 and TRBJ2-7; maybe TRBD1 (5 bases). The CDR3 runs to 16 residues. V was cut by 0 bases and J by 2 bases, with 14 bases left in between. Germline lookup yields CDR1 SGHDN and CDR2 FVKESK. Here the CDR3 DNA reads TGTGCCAGCAGCCAAGAGACCTCTCAGGGAACCTACGAGCAGTACTTC. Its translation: CASSQETSQGTYEQYF.

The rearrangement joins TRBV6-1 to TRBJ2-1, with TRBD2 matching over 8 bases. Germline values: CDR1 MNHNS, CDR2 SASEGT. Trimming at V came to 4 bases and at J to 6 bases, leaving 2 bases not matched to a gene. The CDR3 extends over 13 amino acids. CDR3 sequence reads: CASSALAGNEQFF. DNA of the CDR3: TGTGCCAGCAGTGCCCTAGCGGGCAATGAGCAGTTCTTC.

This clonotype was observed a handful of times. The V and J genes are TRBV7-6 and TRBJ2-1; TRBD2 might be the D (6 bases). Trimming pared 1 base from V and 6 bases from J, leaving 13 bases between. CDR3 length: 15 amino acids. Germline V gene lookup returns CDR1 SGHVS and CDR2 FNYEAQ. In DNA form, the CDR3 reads TGTGCCAGCAGCTTAGTGAGCGGGCCTATCAATGAGCAGTTCTTC. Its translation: CASSLVSGPINEQFF. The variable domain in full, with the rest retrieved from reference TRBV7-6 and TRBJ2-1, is GAGVSQSPRYKVTKRGQDVALRCDPISGHVSLYWYRQALGQGPEFLTYFNYEAQQDKSGLPNDRFSAERPEGSISTLTIQRTEQRDSAMYRCASSLVSGPINEQFFGPGTRLTVL.

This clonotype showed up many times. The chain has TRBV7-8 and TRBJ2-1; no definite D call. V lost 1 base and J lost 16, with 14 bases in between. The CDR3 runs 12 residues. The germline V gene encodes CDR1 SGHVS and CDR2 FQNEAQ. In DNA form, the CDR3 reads TGTGCCAGCAGCTTAGGCTACAGTAGCAATTTCTTC. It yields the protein CASSLGYSSNFF.

The DNA for the CDR3 is TGTGCTAGTGGTTTGAGTCCCGAGCAGTACTTC. It is translated as CASGLSPEQYF. The chain is built from TRBV12-5 and TRBJ2-7; D call uncertain. Between the trimmed V and J ends, which lost 2 bases and 6 bases, there was a span of 5 bases. The germline V gene encodes CDR1 LGHNT and CDR2 FRNRAP. The CDR3 is made up of 11 amino acids.

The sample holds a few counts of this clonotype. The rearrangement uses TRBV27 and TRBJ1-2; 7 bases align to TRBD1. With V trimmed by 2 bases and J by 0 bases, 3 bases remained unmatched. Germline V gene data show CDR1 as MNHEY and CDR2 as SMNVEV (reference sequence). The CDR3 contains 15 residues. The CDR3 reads CASSLIQGANYGYTF. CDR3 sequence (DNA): TGTGCCAGCAGTTTAATCCAGGGGGCTAACTATGGCTACACCTTC.

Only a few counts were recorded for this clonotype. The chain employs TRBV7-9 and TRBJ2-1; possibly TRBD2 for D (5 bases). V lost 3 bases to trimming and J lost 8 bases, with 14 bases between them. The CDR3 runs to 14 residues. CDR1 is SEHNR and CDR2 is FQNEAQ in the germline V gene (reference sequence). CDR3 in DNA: TGTGCCAGCAGCTTTTCTTCGGGGAGCGATGAGCAGTTCTTC. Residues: CASSFSSGSDEQFF.

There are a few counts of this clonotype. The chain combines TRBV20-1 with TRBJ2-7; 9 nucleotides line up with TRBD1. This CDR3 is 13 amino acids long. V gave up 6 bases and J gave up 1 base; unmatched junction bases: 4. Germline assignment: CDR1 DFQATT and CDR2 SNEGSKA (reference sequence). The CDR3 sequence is CSARDRESYEQYF. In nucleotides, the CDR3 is TGCAGTGCCCGGGACAGGGAGTCCTACGAGCAGTACTTC.

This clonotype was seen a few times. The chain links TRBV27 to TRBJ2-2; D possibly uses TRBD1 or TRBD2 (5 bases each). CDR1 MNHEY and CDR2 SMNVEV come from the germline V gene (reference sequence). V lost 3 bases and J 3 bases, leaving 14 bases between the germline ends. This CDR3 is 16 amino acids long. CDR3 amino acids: CASSFQGPRDTGELFF. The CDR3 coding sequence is TGTGCCAGCAGTTTCCAGGGACCGCGGGACACCGGGGAGCTGTTTTTT.

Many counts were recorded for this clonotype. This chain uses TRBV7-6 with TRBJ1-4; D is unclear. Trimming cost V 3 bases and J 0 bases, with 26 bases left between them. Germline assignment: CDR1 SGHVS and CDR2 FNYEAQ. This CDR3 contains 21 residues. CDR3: CASSFRATYEPALTTNEKLFF. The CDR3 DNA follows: TGTGCCAGCAGCTTTCGGGCGACCTATGAACCCGCCTTAACAACTAATGAAAAACTGTTTTTT.

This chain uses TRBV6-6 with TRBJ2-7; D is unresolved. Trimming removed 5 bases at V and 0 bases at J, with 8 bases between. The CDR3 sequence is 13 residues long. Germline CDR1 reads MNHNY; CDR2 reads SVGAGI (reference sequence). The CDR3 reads CASSALSSYEQYV. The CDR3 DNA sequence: TGTGCCAGCAGTGCCCTGAGCTCCTACGAGCAGTACGTC.

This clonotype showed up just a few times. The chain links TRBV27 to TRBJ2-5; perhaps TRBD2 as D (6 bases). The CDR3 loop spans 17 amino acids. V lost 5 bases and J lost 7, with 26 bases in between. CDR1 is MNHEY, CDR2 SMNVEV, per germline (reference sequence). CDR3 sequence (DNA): TGTGCCAGCAGTCCACGGGGGTGGGGCGCTGGTTCGGGGACCCAGTACTTC. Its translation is CASSPRGWGAGSGTQYF.

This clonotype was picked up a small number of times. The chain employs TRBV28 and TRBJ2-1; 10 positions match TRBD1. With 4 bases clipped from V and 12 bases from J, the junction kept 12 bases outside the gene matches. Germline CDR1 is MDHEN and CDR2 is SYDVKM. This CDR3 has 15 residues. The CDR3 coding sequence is TGTGCCAGCAGTTCCCGACAGGGGGCTGGGGGTGTGCAGTTCTTC. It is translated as CASSSRQGAGGVQFF.

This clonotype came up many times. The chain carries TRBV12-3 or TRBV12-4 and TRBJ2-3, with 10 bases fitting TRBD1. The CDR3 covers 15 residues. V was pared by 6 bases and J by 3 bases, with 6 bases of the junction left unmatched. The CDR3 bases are TGTGCCAGCAGCCAGGGACAGGGGAGGACAGATACGCAGTATTTT. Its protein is CASSQGQGRTDTQYF.

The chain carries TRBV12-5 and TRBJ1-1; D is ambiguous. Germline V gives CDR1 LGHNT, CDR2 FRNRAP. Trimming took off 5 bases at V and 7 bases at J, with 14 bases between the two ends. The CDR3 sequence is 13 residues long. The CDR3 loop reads CASGVGPAREAFF. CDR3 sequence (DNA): TGTGCTAGTGGTGTAGGACCGGCGCGTGAAGCTTTCTTT.

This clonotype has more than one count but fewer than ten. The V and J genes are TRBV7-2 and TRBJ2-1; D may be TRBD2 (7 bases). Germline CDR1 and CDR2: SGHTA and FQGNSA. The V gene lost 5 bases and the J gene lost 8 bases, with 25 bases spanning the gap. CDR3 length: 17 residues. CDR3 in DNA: TGTGCCAGCAGCCTCCCTAGGGGGGGGGGGCCGAAAGATGAGCAGTTCTTC. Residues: CASSLPRGGGPKDEQFF.

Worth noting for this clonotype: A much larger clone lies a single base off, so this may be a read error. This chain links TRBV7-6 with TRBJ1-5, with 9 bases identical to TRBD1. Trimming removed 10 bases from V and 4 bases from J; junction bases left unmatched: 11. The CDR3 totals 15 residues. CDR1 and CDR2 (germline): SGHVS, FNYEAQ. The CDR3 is CATSSGTGRNQPQHF. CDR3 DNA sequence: TGTGCCACCAGTTCCGGGACAGGGAGAAATCAGCCCCAGCATTTT.